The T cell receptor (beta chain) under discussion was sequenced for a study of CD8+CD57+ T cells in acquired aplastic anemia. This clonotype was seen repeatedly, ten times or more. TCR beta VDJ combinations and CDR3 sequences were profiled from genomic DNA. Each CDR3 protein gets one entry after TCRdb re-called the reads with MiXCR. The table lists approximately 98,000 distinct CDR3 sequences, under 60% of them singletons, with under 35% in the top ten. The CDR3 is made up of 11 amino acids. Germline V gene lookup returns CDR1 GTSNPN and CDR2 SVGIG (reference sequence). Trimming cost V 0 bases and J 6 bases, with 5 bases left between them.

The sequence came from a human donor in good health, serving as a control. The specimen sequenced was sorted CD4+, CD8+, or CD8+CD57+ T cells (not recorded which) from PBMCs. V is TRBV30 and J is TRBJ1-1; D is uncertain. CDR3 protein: CAWSVGPEAFF. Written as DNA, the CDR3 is TGTGCCTGGAGTGTGGGTCCTGAAGCTTTCTTT.